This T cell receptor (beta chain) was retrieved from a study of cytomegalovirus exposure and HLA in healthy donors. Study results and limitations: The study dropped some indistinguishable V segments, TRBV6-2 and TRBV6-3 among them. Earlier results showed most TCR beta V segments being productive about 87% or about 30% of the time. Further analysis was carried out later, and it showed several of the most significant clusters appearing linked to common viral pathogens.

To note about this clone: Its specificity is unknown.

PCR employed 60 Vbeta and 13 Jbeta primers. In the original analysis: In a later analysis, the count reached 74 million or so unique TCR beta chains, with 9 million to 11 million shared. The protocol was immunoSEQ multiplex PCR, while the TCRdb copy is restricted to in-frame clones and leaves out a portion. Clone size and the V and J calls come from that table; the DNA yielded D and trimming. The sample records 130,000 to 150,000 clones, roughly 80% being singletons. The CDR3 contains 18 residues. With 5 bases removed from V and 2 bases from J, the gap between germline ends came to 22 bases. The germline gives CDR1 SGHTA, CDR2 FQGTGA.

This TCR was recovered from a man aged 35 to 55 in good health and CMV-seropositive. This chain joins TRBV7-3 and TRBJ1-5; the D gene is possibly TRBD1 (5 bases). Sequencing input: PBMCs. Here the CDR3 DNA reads TGTGCCAGCAGCCCCGAGGAGAGGGAGGGGCCCTGCAATCAGCCCCAGCATTTT. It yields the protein CASSPEEREGPCNQPQHF.